A single TCR beta chain is shown here with its context. The antigen is not known. The identical CDR3 is also encoded by other nucleotide sequences in the sample. Naive CD8 cells were CD45RO-negative, positively selected for CCR7, excluding terminally differentiated effector memory CD45RA+ cells. The CDR3 spans 13 residues. In germline, CDR1 is SGDLS, CDR2 YYNGEE. With 2 bases removed from V and 4 bases from J, the gap between germline ends came to 9 bases. This entry comes from a study of shared clonotypes between healthy human individuals. Overall study: Three plates each covered CD4 naive and memory; CD8 naive two, CD8 memory one.

Broader study findings: Collection of samples was limited to blood; tissue repertoires likely differ. Even with large depth, rarefaction showed that sorted-subset sequencing was incomplete.

Measured with immunoSEQ multiplex PCR; TCRdb has only the in-frame clones, and not every one. The repertoire holds some 1,900,000 clones, with just under 95% as singletons. V usage is TRBV9 and J usage is TRBJ1-1, with D hard to call. This TCR derives from a man between 18 and 35 years old in good health. What was sequenced was naive CD8+ T cells sorted from blood. In DNA form, the CDR3 reads TGTGCCAGCAGCGTCGGGGTAGGCACTGAAGCTTTCTTT. This gives the protein CASSVGVGTEAFF.